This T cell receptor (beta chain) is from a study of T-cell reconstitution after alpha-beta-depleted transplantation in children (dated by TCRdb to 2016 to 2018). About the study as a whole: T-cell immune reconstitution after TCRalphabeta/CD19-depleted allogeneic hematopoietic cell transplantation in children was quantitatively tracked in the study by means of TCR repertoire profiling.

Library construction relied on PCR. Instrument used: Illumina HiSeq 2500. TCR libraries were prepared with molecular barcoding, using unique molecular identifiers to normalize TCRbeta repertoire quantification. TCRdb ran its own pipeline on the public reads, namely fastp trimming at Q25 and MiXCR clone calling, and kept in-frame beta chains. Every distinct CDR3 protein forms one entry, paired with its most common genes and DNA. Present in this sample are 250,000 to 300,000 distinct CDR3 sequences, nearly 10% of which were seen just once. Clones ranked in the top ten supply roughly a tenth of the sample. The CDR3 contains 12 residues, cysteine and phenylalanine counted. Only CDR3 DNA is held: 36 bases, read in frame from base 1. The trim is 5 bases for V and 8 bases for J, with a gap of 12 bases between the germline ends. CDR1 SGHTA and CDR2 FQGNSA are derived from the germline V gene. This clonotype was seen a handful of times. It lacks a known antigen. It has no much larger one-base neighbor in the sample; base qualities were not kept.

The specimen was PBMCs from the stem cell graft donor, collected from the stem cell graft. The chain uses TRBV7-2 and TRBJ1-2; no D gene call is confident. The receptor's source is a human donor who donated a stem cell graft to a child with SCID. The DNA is TGTGCCAGCAGCCAACAAGGGCTCGGCTACACCTTC. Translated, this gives CASSQQGLGYTF.